This T cell receptor (beta chain) originates from a study of blood T cell repertoires in COVID-19. On the study more broadly: Acute-phase and convalescent COVID-19 samples originated in the United States, Italy and Spain. In each case, the material was cDNA or gDNA derived from T cells, B-cell-depleted T cells, or PBMCs.

Seattle enrolled patients during active infection and tracked them longitudinally. Trimming took 2 bases from V and 2 from J; bases not matched to a gene: 6. Germline loops: CDR1 SGHDT, CDR2 YYEEEE. This CDR3 is 15 amino acids long. In the original processing: Reference gene primer amplification gave estimated nucleated cell counts. Only in-frame clones appear in the TCRdb table, and some are missing; sequencing was by immunoSEQ multiplex PCR. That table supplies the V and J calls and clone size; D and trimming were determined from the DNA. In the table there are about 220,000 clones, 82% of which are singletons.

This receptor was identified in a woman aged 80 or over with COVID-19, enrolled during active disease. This rearrangement joins TRBV5-6 to TRBJ2-5; 7 positions match TRBD1. Material: peripheral blood. CDR3 DNA: TGTGCCAGCAGCTTTAAATCAGGGGGTCAAGAGACCCAGTACTTC. It codes for CASSFKSGGQETQYF.